This T cell receptor (beta chain) emerged from a study of blood T cell repertoires in COVID-19. Original data processing: Amplification of reference gene primers provided the estimated nucleated cell counts. Generated by immunoSEQ multiplex PCR, the TCRdb table keeps only in-frame clones and is missing some. The V and J calls and the clone size are those of that table, but D and trimming were determined from the DNA. The sample carries under 200,000 clones, about four fifths recorded once. This CDR3 spans 16 amino acids. The germline CDR1 and CDR2 sequences are MNHEY and SVGEGT. V dropped 5 bases and J dropped 8 bases, with 19 bases sitting between them.

Sequencing was done on a sample of peripheral blood. This chain connects TRBV6-2 or TRBV6-3 to TRBJ1-6; a possible D gene is TRBD1 (6 bases). This receptor was identified in a human donor with acute or convalescent COVID-19. The donor label of this sample is uncertain. The chain's CDR3 is CASSTDSPDTYSPLHF. The CDR3 DNA sequence: TGTGCCAGCAGTACGGACAGCCCGGACACGTATTCACCCCTCCACTTT.